This T cell receptor (beta chain) derives from a study of human T cells and chemical hapten exposure. MiXCR, applied by TCRdb to the RACE reads, yields one record per CDR3 protein. The table shows tens of thousands of distinct CDR3 sequences, with 11% occurring only once. Findings of the study overall: The presence of alopecia in the donors means their immune response may differ from healthy people's.

Time point described: patch test 2, 6 weeks after DPC sensitization. This sample's treatment: therapeutic diphenylcyclopropenone sensitization with weekly scalp DPC. This clonotype was detected many times. As yet, its antigen is unknown. This sequence was found in a man aged 40-55 years with alopecia areata. Some clones in this sample may be carry-over from other donors' samples. The source was whole blood, collected in connection with sensitization to the hapten diphenylcyclopropenone (DPC).

The CDR3 DNA reads TGTGCCAGCAGCTATTATAGCAATCAGCCCCAGCATTTT. Amino acid sequence: CASSYYSNQPQHF. The rearrangement uses TRBV7-9 and TRBJ1-5; D uncertain. Between the trimmed V and J ends, which lost 4 bases and 0 bases, there was a span of 4 bases. CDR3 size: 13 residues. The germline V gene encodes CDR1 SEHNR and CDR2 FQNEAQ (reference sequence).